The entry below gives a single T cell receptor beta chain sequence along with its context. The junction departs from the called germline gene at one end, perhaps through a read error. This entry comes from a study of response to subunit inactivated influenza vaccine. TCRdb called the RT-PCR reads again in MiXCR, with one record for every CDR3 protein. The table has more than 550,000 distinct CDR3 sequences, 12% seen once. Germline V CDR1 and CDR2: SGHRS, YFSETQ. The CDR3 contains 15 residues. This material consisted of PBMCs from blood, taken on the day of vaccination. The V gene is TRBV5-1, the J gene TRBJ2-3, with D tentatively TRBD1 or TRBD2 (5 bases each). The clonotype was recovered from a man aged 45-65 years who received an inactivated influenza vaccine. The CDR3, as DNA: TGCGCCAGCAGCTCGGGACGGATGAGCACAGATACGCAGTTTTTT. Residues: CASSSGRMSTDTQFF.